The 3 T cell receptor beta chains below come from one sample, sequenced in a study of PD-1 blockade in classical Hodgkin lymphoma. There was relapse after autologous stem cell transplantation in every patient, and there was variation in brentuximab vedotin exposure. Method: immunoSEQ multiplex PCR; TCRdb's copy keeps in-frame clones and lacks some. The data contain some 46,000 clones, around three quarters of them singletons. The sample was peripheral blood mononuclear cells (PBMCs), taken before the second cycle of nivolumab. Receptor source: a human donor with classical Hodgkin lymphoma.

A few counts support this clone. This chain joins TRBV6-4 and TRBJ1-1, with a weak D call TRBD1 (5 bases). The germline V gene has CDR1 MRHNA and CDR2 SNTAGT. Trimming removed 6 bases from V and 3 bases from J, with 14 bases in between. The CDR3 spans 14 residues. The CDR3 DNA follows: TGTGCCAGCAGCGCCATTGGGGGGGACACTGAAGCTTTCTTT. This encodes CASSAIGGDTEAFF.

The chain employs TRBV18 and TRBJ1-1; 10 nucleotides agree with TRBD1. The CDR3 extends over 14 amino acids. Germline V lookup: CDR1 KGHSH, CDR2 LQKENI. Trimming cost V 3 bases and J 3 bases; bases outside gene matches: 1. The CDR3, as DNA: TGTGCCAGCTCACCGACAGGGGGCGACACTGAAGCTTTCTTT. Translated, it gives CASSPTGGDTEAFF.

V gene TRBV6-5 combines with J gene TRBJ2-1, with unresolved D. Trimming took 0 bases from V and 0 from J, leaving 6 bases between them. CDR3 length: 15 amino acids. Looked up from germline, CDR1 is MNHEY and CDR2 is SVGAGI. CDR3 sequence: CASSYSLPSYNEQFF. The CDR3 nucleotides are TGTGCCAGCAGTTACTCTCTACCCTCCTACAATGAGCAGTTCTTC.